Listed below are T cell receptor beta chains from one sample, sequenced in a study of molecular identifiers for immune sequencing clone quantification. TCRdb reprocessed the PCR reads with MiXCR, giving one entry per CDR3 protein. The sample has approximately 320,000 distinct CDR3 sequences, roughly 23% seen once. The sample taken for sequencing was naive CD8+ T cells from blood, with Jurkat cell RNA spiked in. These TCRs come from a human donor in good health. Some libraries in this study had Jurkat cell RNA spiked in. Each CDR3 is given without its conserved first and last residue. Each record gives: V gene, D gene, J gene, CDR3 protein. D genes are given only for firm matches.

TRBV7-9,TRBD1,TRBJ2-3,ASSPPGQERTDTQY
TRBV5-6,NA,TRBJ1-1,ASSLGLPRTEAF
TRBV27,NA,TRBJ2-7,ASSLAGAHPYEQY
TRBV24-1,NA,TRBJ1-5,ATSDTDSNQPQH
TRBV7-6,TRBD2,TRBJ2-7,ASSPAGDYWEQY
TRBV28,NA,TRBJ2-7,AGQGQTGEQY
TRBV20-1,NA,TRBJ2-3,SARGSEVSTDPQY
TRBV20-1,NA,TRBJ2-4,SALLRPTQY
TRBV7-9,TRBD1,TRBJ1-1,ASSTADRGETEAF
TRBV29-1,TRBD2,TRBJ2-2,SVANSGGENTGELF
TRBV7-2,TRBD1,TRBJ2-5,ASSPVGQGLQETQY
TRBV18,TRBD1,TRBJ1-1,ASSPWGQMNTEAF
TRBV9,NA,TRBJ1-1,ASSVVTGTEAF
TRBV7-8,TRBD1,TRBJ2-5,ASSWAGGFQETQY
TRBV7-8,NA,TRBJ2-1,ASTDSYNEQF
TRBV7-2,NA,TRBJ2-2,ASSLGTTNPGELF
TRBV6-1,NA,TRBJ1-2,ASSTLGGANGYT
TRBV20-1,NA,TRBJ2-7,RARDLGQGYYEQY
TRBV19,NA,TRBJ2-7,ASSISGAGEQY
TRBV7-9,NA,TRBJ1-5,ASSLDSFNQPQH
TRBV3-1,TRBD1,TRBJ2-1,ASSMGQGVNNEQL
TRBV12-3/TRBV12-4,NA,TRBJ2-7,ASSPQGLYEQY
TRBV28,NA,TRBJ1-1,ASSLVMNTDAF
TRBV19,TRBD2,TRBJ2-3,ASSMTSGFTDTQY
TRBV7-9,NA,TRBJ2-5,AGSARDNSQETQY
TRBV7-9,NA,TRBJ2-5,ASSLEASYQETQY
TRBV7-9,TRBD2,TRBJ2-3,ASSPTSGVSTDTRY
TRBV27,NA,TRBJ2-7,ASSLGGPTYEQY
TRBV7-8,NA,TRBJ1-5,ASSLKGPAAQH